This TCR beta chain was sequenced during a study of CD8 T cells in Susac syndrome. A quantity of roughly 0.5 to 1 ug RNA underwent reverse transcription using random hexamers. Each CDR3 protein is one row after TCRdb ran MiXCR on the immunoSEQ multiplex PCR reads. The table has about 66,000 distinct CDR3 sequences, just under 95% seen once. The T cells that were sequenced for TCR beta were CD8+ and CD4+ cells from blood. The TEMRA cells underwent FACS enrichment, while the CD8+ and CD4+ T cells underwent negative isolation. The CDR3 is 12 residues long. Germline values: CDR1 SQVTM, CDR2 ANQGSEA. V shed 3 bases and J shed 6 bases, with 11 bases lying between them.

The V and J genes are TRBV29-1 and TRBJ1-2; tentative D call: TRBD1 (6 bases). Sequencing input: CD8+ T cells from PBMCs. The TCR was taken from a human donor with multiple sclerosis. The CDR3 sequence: CSVDAGEHGYTF. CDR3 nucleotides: TGCAGCGTTGATGCAGGGGAACATGGCTACACCTTC.